A single sample gave rise to the 16 T cell receptor beta chains below, sequenced in a study of blood T cell repertoires in COVID-19. Generated by immunoSEQ multiplex PCR, the TCRdb table keeps only in-frame clones and is missing some. The sample holds roughly 220,000 clones; roughly 90% are singletons and the top ten take just over 2.5%. The sequenced material came from PBMCs or T cells enriched from blood (not recorded which). These receptors came from a woman aged 30 to 39 who had recovered from COVID-19.

This chain joins TRBV6-2 or TRBV6-3 and TRBJ2-1; 8 bases map to TRBD2. The CDR3 covers 14 residues. The V gene's germline CDR1 is MNHEY and CDR2 SVGEGT. V shed 6 bases, J shed 8 bases, and the junction held 9 bases outside the gene matches. CDR3 amino acids: CASSLGGEIDEQFF. CDR3 sequence (DNA): TGTGCCAGCAGCCTCGGGGGGGAGATCGATGAGCAGTTCTTC.

The rearrangement joins TRBV7-2 to TRBJ2-5; TRBD2 is a possible D gene (5 bases). Germline V gene lookup returns CDR1 SGHTA and CDR2 FQGNSA. The CDR3 totals 14 residues. The V gene lost 0 bases and the J gene lost 5 bases, with 10 bases spanning the gap. This CDR3 reads CASSLALSGETQYF. CDR3 nucleotides: TGTGCCAGCAGCTTAGCGCTATCGGGGGAGACCCAGTACTTC.

V gene TRBV6-4 combines with J gene TRBJ1-1, with 7 nucleotides matching TRBD1. Losses at the gene ends were 8 bases for V and 6 bases for J; bases not matched to a gene: 12. CDR3 size: 14 residues. Germline V gene data show CDR1 as MRHNA and CDR2 as SNTAGT. The CDR3 reads CASAPTGTASEAFF. The CDR3 nucleotides are TGTGCCAGCGCCCCAACCGGGACAGCCTCTGAAGCTTTCTTT.

V and J are TRBV4-2 and TRBJ2-2; tentatively, D is TRBD2 (6 bases). Germline assignment: CDR1 LGHNA and CDR2 YNFKEQ. Trimming pared 4 bases from V and 0 bases from J, leaving 12 bases between. There are 16 residues in the CDR3. The CDR3 nucleotides are TGTGCCAGCAGCCCCGAGGGACTTACGAACACCGGGGAGCTGTTTTTT. It specifies CASSPEGLTNTGELFF.

This clone was recorded once. V gene TRBV13 combines with J gene TRBJ2-7; TRBD1 aligns across 11 bases. Germline V gene data show CDR1 as PRHDT and CDR2 as FYEKMQ (reference sequence). The CDR3 is 19 amino acids. J gave up 5 bases and V 3 bases, and 18 bases lay outside the gene matches. CDR3 protein: CASSFLGEVFGQGADEQYF. As DNA, the CDR3 is TGTGCCAGCAGCTTCCTTGGGGAAGTCTTCGGACAGGGGGCTGACGAGCAGTACTTC.

This clone was seen a few times. The genes are TRBV2 and TRBJ1-6, with D tentatively TRBD1 (6 bases). Trimming took off 3 bases at V and 7 bases at J, with 10 bases between the two ends. The CDR3 is 14 residues long. Germline CDR1 reads SNHLY; CDR2 reads FYNNEI. For the CDR3, the DNA is TGTGCCAGCAGTGATCACAGGGACAATTCACCCCTCCACTTT. It yields the protein CASSDHRDNSPLHF.

The rearrangement uses TRBV9 and TRBJ2-3, with D unclear. The V end lost 0 bases, the J end lost 0 bases, and 8 bases lay between the germline ends. The CDR3 contains 15 residues. Germline CDR1 SGDLS, CDR2 YYNGEE. The CDR3 sequence: CASSVGFTSTDTQYF. The CDR3, as DNA: TGTGCCAGCAGCGTAGGTTTTACTAGCACAGATACGCAGTATTTT.

This chain links TRBV21-1 with TRBJ1-2; the DNA was not compared with TRBD1, the D call given in the table. TRBV21-1 is shown as a pseudogene. CDR3 size: 16 residues. The CDR3 DNA reads as TGTGCCAGCAGCTCTCCAATCCCTCAGTTAAACTATGGCTACACCTTC. Translated, it gives CASSSPIPQLNYGYTF.

The V call is TRBV5-1, the J call TRBJ2-2; a possible D gene is TRBD2 (6 bases). The germline gives CDR1 SGHRS, CDR2 YFSETQ. Trimming removed 7 bases at V and 6 bases at J, with 13 bases between. The CDR3 consists of 13 residues. The DNA for the CDR3 is TGCGCCAGCGTCGGGGGAAAGGCCGGGGAGCTGTTTTTT. Protein product: CASVGGKAGELFF.

CDR3 coding DNA: TGTGCCAGTAGTATAGACGGTGACAGTACTGGGGCCAACGTCCTGACTTTC. Amino acid sequence: CASSIDGDSTGANVLTF. The V and J genes are TRBV19 and TRBJ2-6; weak D call: TRBD1 (5 bases). The CDR3 sequence is 17 residues long. Germline V CDR1 and CDR2: LNHDA, SQIVND (reference sequence). Trimming removed 0 bases at V and 2 bases at J, with 11 bases between.

The chain carries TRBV6-1 and TRBJ1-6; 7 bases match TRBD1. The CDR3 length is 13 residues. J gave up 9 bases and V 8 bases, and 7 bases lay outside the gene matches. The germline CDR1 and CDR2 sequences are MNHNS and SASEGT. CDR3 protein: CASGRGAGSPLHF. The CDR3, as DNA: TGTGCCAGCGGCAGGGGGGCTGGTTCACCCCTCCACTTT.

V usage is TRBV7-2 and J usage is TRBJ1-2; 7 nucleotides line up with TRBD1. The V gene's germline CDR1 is SGHTA and CDR2 FQGNSA. This CDR3 region has 15 residues. V shed 1 base and J 4 bases; nucleotides not matched to a gene: 6. CDR3 sequence: CASSLGAGQPYGYTF. Written as DNA, the CDR3 is TGTGCCAGCAGCTTAGGGGCGGGACAGCCCTATGGCTACACCTTC. Full variable domain (remainder filled in from reference TRBV7-2 and TRBJ1-2): GAGVSQSPSNKVTEKGKDVELRCDPISGHTALYWYRQSLGQGLEFLIYFQGNSAPDKSGLPSDRFSAERTGGSVSTLTIQRTQQEDSAVYLCASSLGAGQPYGYTFGSGTRLTVV.

CDR3 DNA: TGTGCCAGCAGCCCTTTGAGGCCGACGAACACCGGGGAGCTGTTTTTT. Its translation is CASSPLRPTNTGELFF. The rearrangement joins TRBV7-2 to TRBJ2-2; D is uncertain. Germline lookup yields CDR1 SGHTA and CDR2 FQGNSA. The length of the CDR3 is 16 residues. Trimming left V 5 bases short and J 0 bases short, with 13 bases between.

This chain joins TRBV7-7 and TRBJ2-1; 12 bases map to TRBD2. The V and J ends lost 5 bases and 7 bases, in that order; junction bases with no gene match: 6. The germline CDR1 and CDR2 sequences are SSHAT and FNYEAQ (reference sequence). The CDR3 sequence is 15 residues long. The CDR3 region is CASSPRTSGVNEQFF. Written as DNA, the CDR3 is TGTGCCAGCAGCCCACGGACTAGCGGGGTAAATGAGCAGTTCTTC.

This clone was detected only once. The rearrangement uses TRBV5-1 and TRBJ2-7, with 7 nucleotides matching TRBD1. J gave up 2 bases and V 4 bases, and 9 bases lay outside the gene matches. CDR1 SGHRS and CDR2 YFSETQ come from the germline V gene. CDR3 length: 15 amino acids. CDR3 sequence (DNA): TGCGCCAGCAGCGGAACCGGGACAGAGCCCTACGAGCAGTACTTC. Protein: CASSGTGTEPYEQYF.

This chain links TRBV5-5 with TRBJ1-4, with 7 bases aligning to TRBD1. Trimming at V came to 0 bases and at J to 7 bases, leaving 9 bases not matched to a gene. Germline V gives CDR1 SGHKS, CDR2 YYEKEE (reference sequence). This CDR3 contains 16 residues. This CDR3 is CASSLEEQGSGEKLFF. The CDR3 region has the DNA TGTGCCAGCAGCTTGGAAGAACAGGGGTCGGGTGAAAAACTGTTTTTT.